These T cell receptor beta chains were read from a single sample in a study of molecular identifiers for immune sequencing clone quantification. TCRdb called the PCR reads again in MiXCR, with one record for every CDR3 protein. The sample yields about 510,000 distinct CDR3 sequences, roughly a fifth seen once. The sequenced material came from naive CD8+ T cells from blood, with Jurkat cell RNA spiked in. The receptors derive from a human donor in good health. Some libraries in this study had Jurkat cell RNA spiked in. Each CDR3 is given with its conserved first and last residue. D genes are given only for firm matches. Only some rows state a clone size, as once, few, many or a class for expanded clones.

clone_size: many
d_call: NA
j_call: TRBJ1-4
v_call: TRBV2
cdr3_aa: CASSEAWGADEKLFF
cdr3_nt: TGTGCCAGCAGTGAAGCATGGGGCGCGGATGAAAAACTGTTTTTT

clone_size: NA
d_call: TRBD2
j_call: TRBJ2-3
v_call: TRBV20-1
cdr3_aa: CSAPGLAGGYTDTQYF
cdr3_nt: TGCAGTGCCCCGGGACTAGCGGGAGGATACACAGATACGCAGTATTTT

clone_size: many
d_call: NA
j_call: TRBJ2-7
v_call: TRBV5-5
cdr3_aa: CASSWVLAGLDYEQYF
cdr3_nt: TGTGCCAGCAGCTGGGTACTAGCTGGGTTAGACTACGAGCAGTACTTC

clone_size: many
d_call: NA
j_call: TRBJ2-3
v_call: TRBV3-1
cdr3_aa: CASSQGPASYTTQYF
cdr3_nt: TGTGCCAGCAGCCAAGGGCCAGCTTCGTACACTACGCAGTATTTT

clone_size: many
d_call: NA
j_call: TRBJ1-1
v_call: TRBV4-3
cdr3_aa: CASSQDLWGGRTEAFF
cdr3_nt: TGCGCCAGCAGCCAAGATCTTTGGGGTGGGAGGACTGAAGCTTTCTTT

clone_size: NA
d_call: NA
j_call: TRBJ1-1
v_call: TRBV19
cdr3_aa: CASSIGGSKIYTEAFF
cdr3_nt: TGTGCCAGTAGTATAGGGGGTTCGAAAATTTACACTGAAGCTTTCTTT

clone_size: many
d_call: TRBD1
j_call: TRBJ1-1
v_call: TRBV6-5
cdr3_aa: CASSYLGQGEAFF
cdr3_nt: TGTGCCAGCAGTTACCTGGGACAGGGCGAAGCTTTCTTT

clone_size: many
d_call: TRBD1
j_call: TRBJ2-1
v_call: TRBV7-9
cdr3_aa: CASSSTDRVEQFF
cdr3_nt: TGTGCCAGCAGCTCCACGGACAGGGTTGAGCAGTTCTTC

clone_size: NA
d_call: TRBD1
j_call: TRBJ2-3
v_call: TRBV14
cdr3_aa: CASSQRFDRGADTQYF
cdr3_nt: TGTGCCAGCAGCCAAAGGTTTGACAGGGGGGCAGATACGCAGTATTTT

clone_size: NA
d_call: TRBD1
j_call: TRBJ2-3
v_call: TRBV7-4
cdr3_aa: CASSLGKGAPRPRDSTDTQYF
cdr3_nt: TGTGCCAGCAGCTTAGGGAAGGGGGCTCCAAGACCGAGAGATAGCACAGATACGCAGTATTTT

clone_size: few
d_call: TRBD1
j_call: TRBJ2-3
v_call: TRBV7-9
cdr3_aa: CASSFPVGQGTDTQYF
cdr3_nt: TGTGCCAGCAGCTTTCCTGTCGGACAGGGGACAGATACGCAGTATTTT

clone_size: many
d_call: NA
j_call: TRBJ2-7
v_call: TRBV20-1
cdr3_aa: CSVGIRGWPYEQYF
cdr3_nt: TGCAGTGTCGGGATCCGGGGTTGGCCCTACGAGCAGTACTTC

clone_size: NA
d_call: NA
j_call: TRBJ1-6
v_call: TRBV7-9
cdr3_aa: CASSSAHAGSLHF
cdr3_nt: TGTGCCAGCAGCTCCGCCCATGCGGGGTCCCTCCACTTT

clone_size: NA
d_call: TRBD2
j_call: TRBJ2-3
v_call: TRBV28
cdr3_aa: CASSFPSVTSGLYGADTQYF
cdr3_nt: TGTGCCAGCAGTTTCCCTTCGGTGACTAGCGGACTCTACGGGGCAGATACGCAGTATTTT

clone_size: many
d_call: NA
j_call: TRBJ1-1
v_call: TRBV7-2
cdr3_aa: CASSLHGTEAFF
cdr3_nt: TGTGCCAGCAGCTTACACGGCACTGAAGCTTTCTTT

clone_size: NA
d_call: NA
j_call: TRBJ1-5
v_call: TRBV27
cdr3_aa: CASSFLGYNQPQHF
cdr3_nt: TGTGCCAGCAGTTTTCTGGGTTACAATCAGCCCCAGCATTTT